Listed below are T cell receptor beta chains from one sample, sequenced in a study of T cells expressing NK-cell markers. TCRdb reprocessed the 5' RACE reads and keeps a single row for each CDR3 protein, giving no DNA. The sample includes 150,000 or so distinct CDR3 sequences. Specimen: blood T cells: a sorted CD56 or NKG2C T cell subset, CD4+ or CD8+ T cells, or bulk PBMC T cells (not recorded which). The receptors shown here come from a woman aged 18 to 75 in good health. The CDR3 runs from the conserved cysteine through the conserved F or W. The order of the fields is V gene, J gene, CDR3 protein.

>TRBV7-2|TRBJ2-1
CASSLAEYLAGVQFF
>TRBV20-1|TRBJ2-3
CSAYRDQDTQYF
>TRBV5-1|TRBJ2-3
CASSLGVTDTDTQYF
>TRBV5-1|TRBJ2-2
CASSFLDITGELFF
>TRBV27|TRBJ2-7
CASYPTRDRAYEQYF
>TRBV7-9|TRBJ2-2
CASSLGRNGELFF
>TRBV5-1|TRBJ2-7
CASSPAVAYEQYF
>TRBV5-1|TRBJ2-2
CASSLVVRNTGELFF
>TRBV6-1|TRBJ1-4
CASFSNRGGREKLFF
>TRBV20-1|TRBJ2-3
CSATMVKTSTDTQYF
>TRBV20-1|TRBJ1-1
CSATKTGLNTEAFF
>TRBV5-1|TRBJ2-1
CASSLDRANEQFF
>TRBV28|TRBJ1-2
CASSSTWRTDYGYTF
>TRBV5-1|TRBJ2-7
CASSRFPISDSSYEQYF
>TRBV4-1|TRBJ1-5
CASSQEPGQGASPQHF
>TRBV25-1|TRBJ1-5
CASSGGYSNQPQHF
>TRBV5-1|TRBJ1-2
CASSFTGQDLGGYTF
>TRBV29-1|TRBJ2-5
CSGGAGTGQETQYF
>TRBV25-1|TRBJ1-6
CASSEQETGKSPLHF
>TRBV11-1|TRBJ2-1
CASSLGSSGGAYGNNEQFF
>TRBV28|TRBJ2-1
CASGRAGQGNEQFF
>TRBV27|TRBJ2-3
CASSRRGPDTQYF
>TRBV20-1|TRBJ1-5
CSAPRTGGNQPQHF
>TRBV15|TRBJ2-1
CATSTGGTSGRRDEQFF
>TRBV27|TRBJ2-7
CASSGGLAGGRREQYF
>TRBV7-9|TRBJ2-7
CASSLGAPRTRSYEQYF
>TRBV11-3|TRBJ2-3
CASSSGLAEDTQYF
>TRBV5-1|TRBJ1-6
CASSQPTSNGRSPLHF
>TRBV9|TRBJ1-4
CASSARDRGNEKLFF
>TRBV10-1|TRBJ2-7
CASKRATSGRPISYEQYF
>TRBV12-5|TRBJ2-7
CASGSDRPYEQYF
>TRBV10-3|TRBJ2-6
CAASGTGGANVLTF
>TRBV15|TRBJ1-1
CATSVEKWGAEAFF
>TRBV24-1|TRBJ2-2
CATSDSSKGHRELFF
>TRBV27|TRBJ1-5
CARRDRGPSNQPQHF
>TRBV10-3|TRBJ2-1
CAISEPGGKQFF
>TRBV4-1|TRBJ2-5
CASSDREGETQYF
>TRBV6-2/TRBV6-3|TRBJ2-1
CASRTGTSSFNEQFF
>TRBV5-1|TRBJ2-1
CASSITWGLYNEQFF
>TRBV5-1|TRBJ1-2
CASRGSQGIYGYTF
>TRBV20-1|TRBJ2-1
CSASRPGLAGGNEQFF
>TRBV29-1|TRBJ1-1
CSVEDRPGEWNTEAFF
>TRBV6-1|TRBJ1-4
CASSLDRSNEKLFF
>TRBV5-1|TRBJ2-3
CASSGGLAGDGDTQYF
>TRBV5-1|TRBJ2-3
CASRDTRDTQYF